Below, 2 T cell receptor beta chains from the same sample are listed, as sequenced in a study of identical twins. Each CDR3 protein gets one entry after TCRdb re-called the 5' RACE reads with MiXCR. The data show hundreds of thousands of distinct CDR3 sequences, over 8.5% seen once. The sample was also reused in another study, on yellow fever vaccine responses in identical twins.

Source material: PBMCs. The receptors derive from a woman under 30 in good health.

This clonotype was detected many times. J is TRBJ1-2 and V is TRBV29-1; D gene ambiguous. The V gene's germline CDR1 is SQVTM and CDR2 ANQGSEA. CDR3 size: 12 residues. The V gene lost 7 bases and the J gene lost 3 bases, with 12 bases spanning the gap. CDR3 coding DNA: TGCAGCGGGGAAGATACATACTATGGCTACACCTTC. It translates to CSGEDTYYGYTF.

This clonotype was counted only a few times. The V call is TRBV12-3 or TRBV12-4, the J call TRBJ2-5; perhaps TRBD1 as D (7 bases). Trimming removed 4 bases from V and 7 bases from J, with 16 bases in between. CDR3 length: 14 residues. In DNA form, the CDR3 reads TGTGCCAGCAGTTGGGGCAGGGGGGAAGCGACCCAGTACTTC. This sequence encodes CASSWGRGEATQYF.